The 12 T cell receptor beta chains below come from one sample, sequenced in a study of monozygotic twins with inflammatory bowel disease. Reprocessing the 5' RACE reads, TCRdb reports a single entry for every CDR3 protein and omits DNA. The sample table sets out about 380,000 distinct CDR3 sequences. The sequencing sample was made of blood. The receptor source for this set is a human donor with ulcerative colitis or Crohn's disease, or a healthy co-twin of an affected twin (not recorded which).

The chain is built from TRBV7-6 and TRBJ1-5. The CDR3 covers 13 residues. In germline, CDR1 is SGHVS, CDR2 FNYEAQ. The CDR3 reads CASSPVSNQPQHF. Full variable domain (outside the CDR3, taken from reference TRBV7-6 and TRBJ1-5): GAGVSQSPRYKVTKRGQDVALRCDPISGHVSLYWYRQALGQGPEFLTYFNYEAQQDKSGLPNDRFSAERPEGSISTLTIQRTEQRDSAMYRCASSPVSNQPQHFGDGTRLSIL.

The genes are TRBV7-2 and TRBJ1-3; TCRdb reports TRBD1, a call that lacks DNA to check it against. From germline, CDR1 is SGHTA and CDR2 FQGNSA. This CDR3 comprises 15 residues. CDR3 protein: CASSLDVQGGNTIYF. Using reference TRBV7-2 and TRBJ1-3 for the parts outside the CDR3, the full variable domain is GAGVSQSPSNKVTEKGKDVELRCDPISGHTALYWYRQSLGQGLEFLIYFQGNSAPDKSGLPSDRFSAERTGGSVSTLTIQRTQQEDSAVYLCASSLDVQGGNTIYFGEGSWLTVV.

The chain carries TRBV3-1 and TRBJ1-2. This CDR3 comprises 15 residues. The germline V gene has CDR1 LGHDT and CDR2 YNNKEL (reference sequence). CDR3 in amino acids: CASSHALGIFYGYTF.

The CDR3 protein is CASSSGTGDLEQFF. The genes are TRBV5-6 and TRBJ2-1; TCRdb indicates TRBD1, and absent DNA this call remains unverified. Germline V CDR1 and CDR2: SGHDT, YYEEEE. This CDR3 region has 14 residues.

J is TRBJ2-5 and V is TRBV6-5; checking the TCRdb D call of TRBD1 is not possible without DNA. Germline CDR1 reads MNHEY; CDR2 reads SVGAGI. There are 16 residues in the CDR3. CDR3 loop: CASSYSGQASQETQYF.

This chain connects TRBV29-1 to TRBJ2-7; the D call of TRBD1 rests on TCRdb alone, since no DNA is present to check it. Germline V gene data show CDR1 as SQVTM and CDR2 as ANQGSEA. This CDR3 is 13 amino acids long. The CDR3 sequence is CSVYGTEDYEQYF.

The rearrangement links TRBV6-1 to TRBJ2-4; lacking DNA, the TRBD1 call made by TCRdb goes unchecked. Germline loops: CDR1 MNHNS, CDR2 SASEGT. The CDR3 sequence is 15 residues long. CDR3 sequence reads: CASSAQGGYQNIQYF.

The chain links TRBV15 to TRBJ1-6; the D call from TCRdb, TRBD1, cannot be confirmed without DNA. CDR3 length: 21 amino acids. The germline V gene encodes CDR1 LNHNV and CDR2 YYDKDF (reference sequence). The CDR3 sequence: CATSRDLSGINSSSYNSPLHF.

The chain has TRBV5-1 and TRBJ1-5; lacking DNA, the TRBD1 call made by TCRdb goes unchecked. CDR3 length: 14 residues. CDR1 and CDR2 from the germline V gene are SGHRS and YFSETQ. The CDR3 spells CASSLEGGIQPQHF.

V usage is TRBV7-6 and J usage is TRBJ2-1. CDR3 length: 11 amino acids. Germline lookup yields CDR1 SGHVS and CDR2 FNYEAQ. CDR3 in amino acids: CASSLAGIQFF.

V gene TRBV5-1 combines with J gene TRBJ2-1; absent DNA, TCRdb's TRBD2 call cannot be checked. The CDR3 spans 18 residues. The germline gives CDR1 SGHRS, CDR2 YFSETQ. This chain's CDR3 is CASSLAILAGGGFNEQFF.

The chain employs TRBV5-4 and TRBJ2-7. CDR1 is SGHNT, CDR2 YYREEE, per germline (reference sequence). The CDR3 runs 14 residues. This chain's CDR3 is CASSLDRTHYEQYF.